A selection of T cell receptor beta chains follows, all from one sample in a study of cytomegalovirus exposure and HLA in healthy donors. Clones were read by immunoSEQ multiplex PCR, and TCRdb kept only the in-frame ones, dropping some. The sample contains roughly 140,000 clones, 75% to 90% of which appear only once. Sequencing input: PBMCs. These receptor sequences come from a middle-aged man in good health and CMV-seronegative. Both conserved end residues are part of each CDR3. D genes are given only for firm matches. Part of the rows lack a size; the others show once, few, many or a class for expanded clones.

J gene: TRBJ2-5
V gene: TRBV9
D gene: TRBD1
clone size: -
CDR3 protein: CASSGQGGETQYF
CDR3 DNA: TGTGCCAGCAGCGGACAGGGGGGAGAGACCCAGTACTTC

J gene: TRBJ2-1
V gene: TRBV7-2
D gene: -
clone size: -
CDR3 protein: CASSLAGAAWFF
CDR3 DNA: TGTGCCAGCAGCTTAGCGGGGGCCGCGTGGTTCTTC

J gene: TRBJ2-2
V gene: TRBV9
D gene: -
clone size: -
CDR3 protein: CASSVGTANTGELFF
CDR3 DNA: TGTGCCAGCAGCGTAGGGACAGCAAACACCGGGGAGCTGTTTTTT

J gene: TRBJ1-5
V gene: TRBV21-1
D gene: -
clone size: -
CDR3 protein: CAEGDRWSDQPQHF
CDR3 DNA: TGTGCCGAAGGGGACAGATGGTCCGATCAGCCCCAGCATTTT

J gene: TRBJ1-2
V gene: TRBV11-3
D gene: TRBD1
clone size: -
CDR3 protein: CASSLACRDRGRETAYGYTF
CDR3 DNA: TGTGCCAGCAGCTTGGCGTGCCGAGACAGGGGGCGCGAGACAGCCTATGGCTACACCTTC

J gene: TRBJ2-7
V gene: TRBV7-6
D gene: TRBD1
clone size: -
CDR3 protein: CASSLAGTGGYEQYF
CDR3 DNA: TGTGCCAGCAGCTTAGCCGGGACAGGGGGATACGAGCAGTACTTC

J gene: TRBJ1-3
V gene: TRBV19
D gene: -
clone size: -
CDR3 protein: CASSGAQSGNTIYF
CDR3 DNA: TGTGCCAGTTCAGGGGCGCAATCCGGAAACACCATATATTTT

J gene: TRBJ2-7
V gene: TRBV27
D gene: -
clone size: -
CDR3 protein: CASSSTQARGNSYEQYF
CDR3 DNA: TGTGCCAGCAGTTCTACACAAGCCAGGGGAAATTCCTACGAGCAGTACTTC

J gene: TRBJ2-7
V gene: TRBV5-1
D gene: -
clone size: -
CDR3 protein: CASSLFERSGSSYEQYF
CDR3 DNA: TGCGCCAGCAGCTTGTTTGAGAGGTCCGGTAGCTCCTACGAGCAGTACTTC

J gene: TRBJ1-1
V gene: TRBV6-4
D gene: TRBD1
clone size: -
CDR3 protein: CASRRDRNTEAFF
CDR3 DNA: TGTGCCAGCAGGAGGGACAGGAACACTGAAGCTTTCTTT

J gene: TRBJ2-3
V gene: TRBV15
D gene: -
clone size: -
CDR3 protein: CATSTQSADTQYF
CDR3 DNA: TGTGCCACCAGCACCCAGTCTGCAGATACGCAGTATTTT

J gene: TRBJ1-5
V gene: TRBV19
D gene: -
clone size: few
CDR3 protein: CASSNQGNQPQHF
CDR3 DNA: TGTGCCAGTAGTAACCAGGGCAATCAGCCCCAGCATTTT

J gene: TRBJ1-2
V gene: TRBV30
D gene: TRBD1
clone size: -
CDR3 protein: CAWSANRGQGYTF
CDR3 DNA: TGTGCCTGGAGTGCGAACAGGGGGCAGGGCTACACCTTC

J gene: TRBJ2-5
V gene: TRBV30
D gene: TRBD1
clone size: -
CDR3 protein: CAWSPGQGLLWYF
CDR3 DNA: TGTGCCTGGAGCCCCGGACAGGGACTGCTATGGTACTTC

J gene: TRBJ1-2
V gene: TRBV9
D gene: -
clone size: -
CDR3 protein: CASSAGTSYGYTF
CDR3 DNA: TGTGCCAGCAGCGCAGGGACATCCTATGGCTACACCTTC

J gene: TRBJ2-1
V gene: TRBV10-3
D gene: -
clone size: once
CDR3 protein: CAGGSYNEQFF
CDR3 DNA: TGTGCGGGGGGCTCCTACAATGAGCAGTTCTTC

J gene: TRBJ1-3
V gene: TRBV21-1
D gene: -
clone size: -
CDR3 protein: CASSKDPRAGNTIYF
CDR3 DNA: TGTGCCAGCAGCAAAGATCCCAGGGCTGGAAACACCATATATTTT

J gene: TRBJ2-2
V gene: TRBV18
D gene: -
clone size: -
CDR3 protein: CASSPPQGSTGELFF
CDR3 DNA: TGTGCCAGCTCACCACCCCAGGGCAGCACCGGGGAGCTGTTTTTT

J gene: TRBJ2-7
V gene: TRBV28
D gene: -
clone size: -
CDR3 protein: CASHREYEQYF
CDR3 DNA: TGTGCCAGTCACAGGGAATACGAGCAGTACTTC

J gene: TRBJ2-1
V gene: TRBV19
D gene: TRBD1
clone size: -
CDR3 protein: CASTGTGGGNEQFF
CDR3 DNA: TGTGCCAGCACCGGGACAGGGGGTGGCAATGAGCAGTTCTTC

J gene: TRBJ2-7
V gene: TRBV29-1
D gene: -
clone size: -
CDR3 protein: CSVAPGNLYEQYF
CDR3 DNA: TGCAGCGTTGCCCCGGGAAACCTCTACGAGCAGTACTTC

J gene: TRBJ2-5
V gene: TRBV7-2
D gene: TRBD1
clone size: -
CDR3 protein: CASSLPDREETQYF
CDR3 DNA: TGTGCCAGCAGTCTACCAGACAGGGAGGAGACCCAGTACTTC

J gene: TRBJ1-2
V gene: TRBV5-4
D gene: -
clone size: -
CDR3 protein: CASSSSGREARYGYTF
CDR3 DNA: TGTGCCAGCAGCTCCAGCGGGAGGGAGGCACGCTATGGCTACACCTTC

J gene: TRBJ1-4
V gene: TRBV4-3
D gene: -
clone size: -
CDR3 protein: CASSQDGQGLGEKLFF
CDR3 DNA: TGCGCCAGCAGCCAAGATGGGCAGGGCTTAGGTGAAAAACTGTTTTTT

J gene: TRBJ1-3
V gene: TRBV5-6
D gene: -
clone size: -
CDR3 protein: CASQMVRGIGNTIYF
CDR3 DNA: TGTGCCAGCCAGATGGTTAGGGGGATTGGAAACACCATATATTTT

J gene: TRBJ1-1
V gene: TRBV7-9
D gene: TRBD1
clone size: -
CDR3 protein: CASSYQGGHMNTEAFF
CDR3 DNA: TGTGCCAGCAGCTACCAGGGGGGCCACATGAACACTGAAGCTTTCTTT

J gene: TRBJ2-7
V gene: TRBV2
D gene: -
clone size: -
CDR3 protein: CASSEVGEYEQYF
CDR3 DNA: TGTGCCAGCAGTGAAGTCGGTGAATACGAGCAGTACTTC

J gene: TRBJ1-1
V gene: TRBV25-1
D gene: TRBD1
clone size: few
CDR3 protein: CASGGQGTEAFF
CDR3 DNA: TGTGCCAGCGGGGGACAGGGGACTGAAGCTTTCTTT

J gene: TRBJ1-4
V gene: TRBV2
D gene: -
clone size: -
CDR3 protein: CASSRDIEGVEKLFF
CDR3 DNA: TGTGCCAGCAGCAGGGACATCGAGGGGGTTGAAAAACTGTTTTTT

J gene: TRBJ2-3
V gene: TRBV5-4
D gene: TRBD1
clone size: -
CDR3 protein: CASSTRQGRGTDTQYF
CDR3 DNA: TGTGCCAGCAGCACGAGACAGGGGCGAGGCACAGATACGCAGTATTTT

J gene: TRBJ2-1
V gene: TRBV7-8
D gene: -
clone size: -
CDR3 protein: CASSRLRDSNQQFF
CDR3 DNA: TGTGCCAGCAGCCGACTTCGGGATTCCAATCAGCAGTTCTTC

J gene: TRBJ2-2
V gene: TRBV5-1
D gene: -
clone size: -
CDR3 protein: CASSFTGQTGELFF
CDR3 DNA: TGCGCCAGCAGCTTTACGGGTCAGACCGGGGAGCTGTTTTTT

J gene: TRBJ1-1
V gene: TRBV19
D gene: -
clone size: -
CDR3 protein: CASSINLQGGNTEAFF
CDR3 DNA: TGTGCCAGTAGTATAAACTTGCAGGGTGGGAACACTGAAGCTTTCTTT

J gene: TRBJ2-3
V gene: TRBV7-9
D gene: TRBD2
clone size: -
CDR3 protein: CASSLAAGGPDTQYF
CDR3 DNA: TGTGCCAGCAGCTTAGCGGCGGGGGGGCCAGATACGCAGTATTTT

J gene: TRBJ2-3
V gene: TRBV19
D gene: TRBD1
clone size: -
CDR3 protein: CASSTRQGPTDTQYF
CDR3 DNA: TGTGCCAGTAGTACGCGACAGGGACCCACAGATACGCAGTATTTT

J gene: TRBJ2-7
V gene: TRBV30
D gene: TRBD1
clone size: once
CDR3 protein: CAWSVLEFGQGGYEQYF
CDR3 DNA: TGTGCCTGGAGTGTTTTAGAGTTTGGACAGGGAGGATACGAGCAGTACTTC

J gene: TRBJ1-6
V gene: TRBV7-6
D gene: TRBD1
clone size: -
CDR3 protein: CASSLRDSNTLHF
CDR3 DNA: TGTGCCAGCAGCCTCCGGGACAGTAACACCCTCCACTTT

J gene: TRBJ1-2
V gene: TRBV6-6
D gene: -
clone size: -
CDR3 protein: CASSYSSGGNYGYTF
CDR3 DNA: TGTGCCAGCAGTTACTCGTCGGGGGGTAACTATGGCTACACCTTC

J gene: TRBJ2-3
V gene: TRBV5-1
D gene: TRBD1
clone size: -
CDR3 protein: CASSEDRKTQYF
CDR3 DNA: TGCGCCAGCAGCGAGGACAGGAAAACGCAGTATTTT

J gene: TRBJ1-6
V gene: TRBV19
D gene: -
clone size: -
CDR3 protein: CASSPPGALGSPLHF
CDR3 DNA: TGTGCCAGTAGTCCACCGGGTGCCCTCGGTTCACCCCTCCACTTT

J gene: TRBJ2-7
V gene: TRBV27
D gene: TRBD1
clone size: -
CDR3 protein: CASTQVLTGDEQYF
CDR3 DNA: TGTGCCAGCACCCAGGTCTTGACAGGGGACGAGCAGTACTTC

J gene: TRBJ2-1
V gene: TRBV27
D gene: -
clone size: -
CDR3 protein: CASGGSSYNEQFF
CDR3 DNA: TGTGCCAGCGGGGGGAGCTCCTACAATGAGCAGTTCTTC

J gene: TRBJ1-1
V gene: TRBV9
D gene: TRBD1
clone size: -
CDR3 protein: CASSDSRGRLTEAFF
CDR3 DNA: TGTGCCAGCAGCGATAGCAGGGGGCGCCTCACTGAAGCTTTCTTT

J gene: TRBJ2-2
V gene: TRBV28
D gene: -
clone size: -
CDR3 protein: CASSLLRNTGELFF
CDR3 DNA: TGTGCCAGCAGTTTACTGCGGAACACCGGGGAGCTGTTTTTT

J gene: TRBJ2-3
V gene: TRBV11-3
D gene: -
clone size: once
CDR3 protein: CASSLAGTDTQYF
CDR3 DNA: TGTGCCAGCAGCTTAGCAGGCACAGATACGCAGTATTTT

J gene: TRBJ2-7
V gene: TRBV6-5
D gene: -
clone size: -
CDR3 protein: CASSYSLGGLGYEQYF
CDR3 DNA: TGTGCCAGCAGTTACTCCCTGGGGGGGCTCGGCTACGAGCAGTACTTC

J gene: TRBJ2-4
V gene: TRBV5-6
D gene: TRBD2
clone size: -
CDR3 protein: CASSLALGGVENIQYF
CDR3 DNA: TGTGCCAGCAGCTTGGCCTTGGGAGGGGTGGAAAACATTCAGTACTTC

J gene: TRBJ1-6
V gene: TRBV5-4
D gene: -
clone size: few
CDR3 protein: CASSLMDSGSPLHF
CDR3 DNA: TGTGCCAGCAGCTTGATGGACAGCGGTTCACCCCTCCACTTT

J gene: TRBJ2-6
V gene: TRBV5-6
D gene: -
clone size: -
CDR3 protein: CASSFRLGAWGANVLTF
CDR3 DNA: TGTGCCAGCAGCTTTAGGCTGGGGGCATGGGGGGCCAACGTCCTGACTTTC